This T cell receptor (beta chain) was profiled in a study of blood T cell repertoires in COVID-19 (dated by TCRdb to the early 2020s). About the study as a whole: Samples covering the acute and convalescent phases of COVID-19 were provided by collaborators in the United States, Italy and Spain. Samples were obtained from the ongoing ImmuneRACE study (first 160 participants) and from some 1,300 subjects provided by 6 global collaborators. Nearly every sample came with metadata listing a de-identified subject ID, COVID-19 status, age in years and sex. The prospective study material was composed of cDNA or gDNA derived from T cells, B-cell-depleted T cells, or PBMCs. The dataset comprised deeply sampled blood TCRbeta repertoires from subjects exposed to, actively infected with, or recovered from COVID-19. Where available, HLA class I and class II types were obtained from metadata supplied by the sample provider rather than from assay-based typing. The repertoires were released in a freely available public database intended as a resource for research on the immune response to SARS-CoV-2.

Beyond this particular receptor, the publication reports: How much clinical and demographic metadata was included differed by source and by participant, and the metadata was provided uncurated.

Participants in the prospective study were aged about 18 to 95 years, lived in about two dozen United States geographic areas, and enrolled through a virtual design. In the prospective study, participants were assigned to cohorts based on the clinical history participants reported in a screening survey and a study questionnaire. ImmuneRACE Cohort 3 recovered participants were defined by two consecutive negative NP/OP PCR tests, healthcare professional clearance, or symptom resolution. Mobile phlebotomists in the prospective study collected whole blood, serum and a nasopharyngeal or oropharyngeal swab from every participant. Over an approximately 2-month period, participants in the prospective study had the option of providing additional blood draws and questionnaires. Blood samples from the prospective study were shipped frozen or at room temperature prior to DNA extraction. On this clone: Its antigen specificity is not known. No quality values exist for individual bases; no much larger clone is one base distant.

TCRbeta CDR3 regions were amplified from genomic DNA by means of the immunoSEQ Assay, a bias-controlled multiplex PCR. From the authors' description of their analysis: Nucleated cell counts per sample were estimated from amplification of reference gene primers within the assay. To quantify the absolute abundance of each unique TCRbeta CDR3 rearrangement, sequence reads were collapsed and filtered. For each sample, productive Simpson clonality was calculated as the square root of Simpson's diversity index over productive rearrangements. The clones in this table, taken by TCRdb from immuneACCESS, are in-frame only. Not every clone is retained; where verified, under half of the shortfall comes from an unresolved V gene, and the cause of the rest is unknown. V and J calls and clone size come straight from that table; D and trimming were deduced from the DNA. This sample is represented by 300,000 to 400,000 clones; 88% of them were singletons. The top ten clonotypes cover about 1.2% of the sample.

The cysteine opens and the phenylalanine closes a CDR3 of 13 amino acids. Solely the CDR3 DNA is kept, with 39 bases framed from the first base. V and J lose 1 base and 5 bases, and a span of 11 bases separates them. The germline V gene (reference sequence) supplies CDR1 GTSNPN and CDR2 SVGIG. The receptor was derived from a woman aged 18-29 years who had recovered from COVID-19. Sample: PBMCs or T cells enriched from blood (not recorded which). Recombination linked TRBV30 to TRBJ1-1; TRBD1 is perhaps the D gene, given 5 matching bases. The CDR3 in this case is CAWSGQGRTEAFF. In nucleotide form, the sequence is TGTGCCTGGAGTGGTCAGGGTAGAACTGAAGCTTTCTTT.